The clone carrying this T cell receptor beta chain was found a few times. Its antigen is as yet unknown. The PCR made use of 60 Vbeta and 13 Jbeta primers. The authors' processing: As a later analysis found, there were approximately 80 million unique TCR beta chains, of which some 9.9 million were shared. Sequencing was performed with immunoSEQ multiplex PCR; in TCRdb, only in-frame clones are kept and a portion is missing. V and J calls and clone size are those listed in that table; D and trimming were worked out from the DNA. The data contain 94,000 or so clones, just over 70% of them seen just once; the ten biggest clones take up around 8%. The data originate from a study of cytomegalovirus exposure and HLA in healthy donors. Study conclusions and caveats: Later analysis reportedly placed an Asian-associated ancestry cluster below the approximately 700-donor mean in N-insertions. A later analysis showed HLA-associated TCR beta chains outstripping equally common others in clonal expansion.

The ends were cut back, 6 bases at V and 0 bases at J, with 11 bases in the middle. Germline V gives CDR1 MNHNS, CDR2 SASEGT. CDR3 size: 14 residues. The sample taken for sequencing was PBMCs. The sequence was collected from a man aged 55 to 70 in good health and CMV-seronegative. The gene calls are TRBV6-1 and TRBJ1-1, with D tentatively TRBD1 (6 bases). CDR3 nucleotide sequence: TGTGCCAGCAGGTGGGACAATATGAACACTGAAGCTTTCTTT. Its translation: CASRWDNMNTEAFF.